Shown below are 27 T cell receptor beta chains from a single sample sequenced in a study of CD8 T cells in ankylosing spondylitis. In TCRdb, the 5' RACE reads were re-called with MiXCR into one record per CDR3 protein. The sample holds 300,000 to 400,000 distinct CDR3 sequences; more than 9% are singletons and the top ten take roughly 9.2%. The sample taken for sequencing was blood, either unsorted or a sorted T cell fraction (not recorded which). The receptors shown here come from a female donor with ankylosing spondylitis or in good health (not recorded which).

At least ten counts were recorded for this clonotype. The genes are TRBV5-1 and TRBJ2-2; D ambiguous. V dropped 1 base and J dropped 1 base, with 11 bases sitting between them. The CDR3 is 16 residues long. Germline CDR1 SGHRS, CDR2 YFSETQ. This chain's CDR3 is CASSLTGPGNTGELFF. The CDR3 DNA is TGCGCCAGCAGCTTGACCGGACCGGGGAACACCGGGGAGCTGTTTTTT. Complete variable domain (other parts from reference TRBV5-1 and TRBJ2-2): KAGVTQTPRYLIKTRGQQVTLSCSPISGHRSVSWYQQTPGQGLQFLFEYFSETQRNKGNFPGRFSGRQFSNSRSEMNVSTLELGDSALYLCASSLTGPGNTGELFFGEGSRLTVL.

This clonotype appeared a few times. The chain combines TRBV12-3 or TRBV12-4 with TRBJ2-5, with TRBD1 identical over 12 bases. Trimming removed 5 bases from V and 4 bases from J; junction bases left unmatched: 5. The CDR3 covers 15 residues. CDR3 DNA: TGTGCCAGCAGTGGGGGACAGGGGGCTTTAGAGACCCAGTACTTC. This gives the protein CASSGGQGALETQYF.

This clonotype was counted at least ten times. The V and J genes are TRBV6-5 and TRBJ2-7; no definite D call. The CDR3 is made up of 13 amino acids. Germline CDR1 reads MNHEY; CDR2 reads SVGAGI. With 2 bases removed from V and 0 bases from J, the gap between germline ends came to 5 bases. The CDR3 is CASSYGDSYEQYF. Written as DNA, the CDR3 is TGTGCCAGCAGTTACGGGGACTCCTACGAGCAGTACTTC.

This clonotype was observed at least ten times. This sequence joins TRBV20-1 and TRBJ2-1; possible D gene TRBD1, 6 bases. The CDR3 contains 13 residues. Germline V gene data show CDR1 as DFQATT and CDR2 as SNEGSKA (reference sequence). V was shortened by 7 bases and J by 0 bases, with 10 bases between the two germline ends. The CDR3 region has the DNA TGCAGTGTCCGGACAGTCTCCTACAATGAGCAGTTCTTC. This gives the protein CSVRTVSYNEQFF.

The chain is built from TRBV5-1 and TRBJ2-2; 7 nucleotides agree with TRBD1. Germline loops: CDR1 SGHRS, CDR2 YFSETQ. V shed 2 bases and J 2 bases; nucleotides not matched to a gene: 9. CDR3 length equals 17 residues. Here the CDR3 DNA reads TGCGCCAGCAGCTTTTTTCTGACAGGGACAAACACCGGGGAGCTGTTTTTT. It encodes CASSFFLTGTNTGELFF.

Of note for this clonotype: A read error is possible here, since a much larger clone lies one base away. This chain links TRBV15 with TRBJ1-2; no definite D call. The V gene's germline CDR1 is LNHNV and CDR2 YYDKDF (reference sequence). The CDR3 is 16 residues long. The DNA for the CDR3 is TGTGCCACCAGCATTAGCCCCAGAGATTCGAACTATGGCTACCCCTTC. It yields the protein CATSISPRDSNYGYPF.

This clonotype was counted many times. The chain combines TRBV7-2 with TRBJ2-1; weak D call: TRBD2 (6 bases). Germline V lookup: CDR1 SGHTA, CDR2 FQGNSA. The CDR3 consists of 16 residues. V shed 1 base and J shed 9 bases, with 19 bases lying between them. DNA for the CDR3: TGTGCCAGCAGCTTAGATGGAGGGAGTAGTACACGTGAGCAGTTCTTC. Its protein is CASSLDGGSSTREQFF. Filled out from reference TRBV7-2 and TRBJ2-1, the complete variable domain reads GAGVSQSPSNKVTEKGKDVELRCDPISGHTALYWYRQSLGQGLEFLIYFQGNSAPDKSGLPSDRFSAERTGGSVSTLTIQRTQQEDSAVYLCASSLDGGSSTREQFFGPGTRLTVL.

The J gene is TRBJ2-6, the V gene TRBV3-1; TRBD1 aligns across 7 bases. The germline V gene encodes CDR1 LGHDT and CDR2 YNNKEL (reference sequence). CDR3 length: 16 amino acids. V lost 1 base, J lost 0 bases, and 0 bases stayed unmatched. CDR3 nucleotides: TGTGCCAGCAGCCAAGGGACAGGCTCTGGGGCCAACGTCCTGACTTTC. Amino acid sequence: CASSQGTGSGANVLTF.

This clonotype was counted many times. The chain joins TRBV20-1 to TRBJ2-3; D may be TRBD1 or TRBD2 (5 bases each). Germline values: CDR1 DFQATT, CDR2 SNEGSKA (reference sequence). V shed 2 bases and J shed 1 base, with 7 bases lying between them. CDR3 length: 13 residues. Here the CDR3 reads CSARWDGTDTQYF. The CDR3 coding sequence is TGCAGTGCTAGATGGGACGGCACAGATACGCAGTATTTT.

This clonotype was detected ten times or more. The genes are TRBV29-1 and TRBJ2-3, with a possible D match to TRBD1 (6 bases). Germline V CDR1 and CDR2: SQVTM, ANQGSEA. This CDR3 region has 14 residues. Trimming removed 6 bases at V and 5 bases at J, with 18 bases between. The CDR3 coding sequence is TGCAGCGTCGTACAGGGTACCGTAGGAGATACGCAGTATTTT. Residues: CSVVQGTVGDTQYF.

The CDR3 nucleotides are TGTGCCTGGAGTGTCCAGCAGGAAAAACTGTTTTTT. Translation: CAWSVQQEKLFF. The rearrangement joins TRBV30 to TRBJ1-4; no firm D call. V gave up 0 bases and J gave up 8 bases, with 7 bases separating them. This CDR3 spans 12 amino acids. Germline lookup yields CDR1 GTSNPN and CDR2 SVGIG (reference sequence).

This clonotype was detected many times. The chain has TRBV15 and TRBJ1-5; D gene ambiguous. This CDR3 contains 15 residues. Per germline, CDR1 LNHNV and CDR2 YYDKDF (reference sequence). V lost 3 bases and J 0 bases, leaving 9 bases between the germline ends. CDR3 bases: TGTGCCACCAGCAGGACCGGTTATAGCAATCAGCCCCAGCATTTT. It is translated as CATSRTGYSNQPQHF.

V usage is TRBV28 and J usage is TRBJ2-7, with D perhaps TRBD2 (5 bases). The CDR3 consists of 16 residues. CDR1 is MDHEN, CDR2 SYDVKM, per germline. V was cut by 6 bases and J by 4 bases, with 22 bases left in between. The CDR3 DNA follows: TGTGCCAGCAGCCCTTTGAGGGATTCGGCAAAGTACGAGCAGTACTTC. Translated, it gives CASSPLRDSAKYEQYF.

This clonotype has a count of ten or more. The gene calls are TRBV20-1 and TRBJ1-1; D perhaps matches TRBD1 (6 bases). Germline V lookup: CDR1 DFQATT, CDR2 SNEGSKA (reference sequence). Trimming stripped 3 bases from V and 6 bases from J, with 20 bases between. This CDR3 has 15 residues. CDR3 sequence: CSASSRGGAGSEAFF. The DNA for the CDR3 is TGCAGTGCTAGTAGCCGTGGGGGCGCGGGTTCTGAAGCTTTCTTT.

The gene calls are TRBV15 and TRBJ2-1; the D is unclear. Trimming cost V 1 base and J 3 bases, with 13 bases left between them. Germline-derived CDR1 and CDR2 are LNHNV and YYDKDF (reference sequence). The CDR3 loop spans 16 amino acids. The CDR3: CATSRGATINYNEQFF. In DNA form, the CDR3 reads TGTGCCACCAGCAGAGGGGCCACGATCAACTACAATGAGCAGTTCTTC.

At least ten counts were recorded for this clonotype. V gene TRBV29-1 combines with J gene TRBJ1-2, with 9 bases aligning to TRBD1. The germline V gene has CDR1 SQVTM and CDR2 ANQGSEA. The CDR3 spans 14 residues. The V segment lost 6 bases and the J segment 3 bases; nucleotides outside the gene matches: 8. The CDR3 region has the DNA TGCAGCGTAGGCCCGGGACAGGGCCACTATGGCTACACCTTC. Its protein is CSVGPGQGHYGYTF.

For this clonotype: This may be a read error: a much more frequent sequence differs by one nucleotide. This chain connects TRBV20-1 to TRBJ2-2, with D possibly being TRBD1 (5 bases). The CDR3 consists of 14 residues. Deletions cut 5 bases from V and 5 bases from J, with 15 bases between. From germline, CDR1 is DFQATT and CDR2 SNEGSKA (reference sequence). This CDR3 reads CSALVGPGTGELFF. DNA for the CDR3: TGCAGTGCTCTTGTGGGGCCTGGGACCGGGGAGCTGTTTTTT.

This clonotype showed up many times. This chain uses TRBV20-1 with TRBJ1-2; 7 bases align to TRBD1. CDR3 length: 14 amino acids. The V and J ends lost 1 base and 4 bases, in that order; junction bases with no gene match: 6. The germline CDR1 and CDR2 sequences are DFQATT and SNEGSKA (reference sequence). Written as DNA, the CDR3 is TGCAGTGCTAGAGTAGGGGGCGTCGGCTATGGCTACACCTTC. Protein product: CSARVGGVGYGYTF.

This clonotype was found many times. This CDR3 reads CASSPKGPIYEQYF. CDR3 nucleotide sequence: TGTGCCAGCAGTCCGAAGGGACCGATTTACGAGCAGTACTTC. The chain joins TRBV12-3 or TRBV12-4 to TRBJ2-7; the D gene could be TRBD1 or TRBD2 (5 bases each). This CDR3 region has 14 residues. Trimming took off 5 bases at V and 4 bases at J, with 15 bases between the two ends.

The chain is built from TRBV12-3 or TRBV12-4 and TRBJ1-1; 9 bases line up with TRBD1. The CDR3 length is 14 residues. V lost 6 bases to trimming and J lost 3 bases; unmatched junction nucleotides: 5. The CDR3 here is CASRPDRGYTEAFF. The CDR3 nucleotides are TGTGCCAGCAGACCAGACAGGGGGTACACTGAAGCTTTCTTT.

This clonotype has a count of ten or more. This sequence joins TRBV10-3 and TRBJ1-3; a weak D match, TRBD1 (6 bases). The V and J ends lost 2 bases and 4 bases respectively, with 18 bases between them. Germline CDR1 is ENHRY and CDR2 is SYGVKD. The CDR3 length is 17 residues. The CDR3 DNA reads as TGTGCCATCAGTGAGGGGGGGGCAGGAGATTTCGGAAACACCATATATTTT. Its protein product is CAISEGGAGDFGNTIYF.

This clonotype was counted only a few times. This chain uses TRBV4-3 with TRBJ1-4, with a weak D call TRBD1 (5 bases). The length of the CDR3 is 16 residues. Per germline, CDR1 LGHNA and CDR2 YSLEER. Trimming left V 0 bases short and J 0 bases short, with 8 bases between. The chain's CDR3 is CASSQDWGATNEKLFF. CDR3 DNA: TGCGCCAGCAGCCAAGATTGGGGGGCAACTAATGAAAAACTGTTTTTT.

This clonotype has ten or more counts. The rearrangement uses TRBV12-3 or TRBV12-4 and TRBJ1-5; TRBD1 matches 9 bases. V shed 6 bases and J 14 bases; nucleotides not matched to a gene: 11. This CDR3 is 13 amino acids long. CDR3 nucleotides: TGTGCCAGCAGCCTCACAGGGGGCCAGCGAGAGCATTTT. Residues: CASSLTGGQREHF.

The sample holds many counts of this clonotype. The chain is built from TRBV15 and TRBJ2-1; 7 bases agree with TRBD2. The CDR3 sequence is 16 residues long. CDR1 and CDR2 from the germline V gene are LNHNV and YYDKDF (reference sequence). Trimming cost V 0 bases and J 5 bases; bases outside gene matches: 7. Here the CDR3 reads CATSRDLAVQHNEQFF. CDR3 DNA: TGTGCCACCAGCAGAGATCTAGCGGTCCAACACAATGAGCAGTTCTTC.

This clonotype was found once. Being one base from a much bigger clone, this may be a read error. V usage is TRBV10-3 and J usage is TRBJ2-7, with a weak D call TRBD1 (6 bases). V lost 9 bases and J lost 6, with 18 bases in between. The CDR3 has 13 amino acids. Per the germline V gene, CDR1 is ENHRY and CDR2 is SYGVKD. The CDR3 sequence is CAIFEDSGGEQYF. The CDR3 DNA is TGTGCCATTTTTGAGGACAGTGGGGGCGAGCAGTACTTC.

Ten or more counts support this clonotype. The genes are TRBV20-1 and TRBJ2-4; D could derive from TRBD1 or TRBD2 (6 bases each). CDR3 length: 16 residues. The V end lost 2 bases, the J end lost 7 bases, and 21 bases lay between the germline ends. Germline assignment: CDR1 DFQATT and CDR2 SNEGSKA (reference sequence). The CDR3 loop is CSARLKTGGLVNIQYF. CDR3 in DNA: TGCAGTGCTAGACTCAAGACAGGAGGGCTGGTGAACATTCAGTACTTC.

This clonotype appeared many times. The gene calls are TRBV29-1 and TRBJ1-4; D gene ambiguous. Trimming removed 2 bases from V and 2 bases from J, with 15 bases in between. CDR3 length: 16 residues. Germline V gives CDR1 SQVTM, CDR2 ANQGSEA. The CDR3: CSVEMLAGLTNEKLFF. CDR3 nucleotide sequence: TGCAGCGTTGAAATGTTGGCGGGGTTGACTAATGAAAAACTGTTTTTT. Drawing the rest from reference TRBV29-1 and TRBJ1-4, the complete variable domain is SAVISQKPSRDICQRGTSLTIQCQVDSQVTMMFWYRQQPGQSLTLIATANQGSEATYESGFVIDKFPISRPNLTFSTLTVSNMSPEDSSIYLCSVEMLAGLTNEKLFFGSGTQLSVL.